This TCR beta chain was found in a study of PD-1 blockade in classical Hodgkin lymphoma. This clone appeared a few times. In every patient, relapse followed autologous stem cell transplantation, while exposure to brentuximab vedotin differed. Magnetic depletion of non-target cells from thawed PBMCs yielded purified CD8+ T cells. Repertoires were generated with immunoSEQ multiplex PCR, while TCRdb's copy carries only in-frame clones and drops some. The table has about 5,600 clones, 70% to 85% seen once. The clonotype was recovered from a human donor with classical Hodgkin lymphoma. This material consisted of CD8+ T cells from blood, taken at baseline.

The CDR3 coding sequence is TGTGCCAGCAGCGTGGACAGGATCTATGGCTACACCTTC. This encodes CASSVDRIYGYTF. J is TRBJ1-2 and V is TRBV5-6, with 7 bases fitting TRBD1. The V and J ends lost 4 bases and 4 bases, in that order; junction bases with no gene match: 4. The germline V gene encodes CDR1 SGHDT and CDR2 YYEEEE. This CDR3 has 13 amino acids.